This T cell receptor (beta chain) comes out of a study of blood T cell repertoires in COVID-19. Under the authors' procedure: Amplified reference gene primers provided the basis for estimating nucleated cell counts. Method: immunoSEQ multiplex PCR; TCRdb's copy keeps in-frame clones and lacks some. That table furnishes V, J and clone size, whereas the DNA furnished D and trimming. The sample has approximately 64,000 clones; 88% are singletons. This CDR3 region has 13 residues. J was trimmed by 8 bases and V by 6 bases; bases with no gene match: 5. In germline, CDR1 is SEHNR, CDR2 FQNEAQ (reference sequence).

The receptor was isolated from a woman aged 40 to 50 who had recovered from COVID-19. Sequencing used PBMCs or T cells enriched from blood (not recorded which). The genes are TRBV7-9 and TRBJ1-4; 8 nucleotides agree with TRBD1. CDR3 region: CASRDRAGEKLFF. The CDR3 nucleotides read TGTGCCAGCAGGGACAGGGCCGGAGAAAAACTGTTTTTT.